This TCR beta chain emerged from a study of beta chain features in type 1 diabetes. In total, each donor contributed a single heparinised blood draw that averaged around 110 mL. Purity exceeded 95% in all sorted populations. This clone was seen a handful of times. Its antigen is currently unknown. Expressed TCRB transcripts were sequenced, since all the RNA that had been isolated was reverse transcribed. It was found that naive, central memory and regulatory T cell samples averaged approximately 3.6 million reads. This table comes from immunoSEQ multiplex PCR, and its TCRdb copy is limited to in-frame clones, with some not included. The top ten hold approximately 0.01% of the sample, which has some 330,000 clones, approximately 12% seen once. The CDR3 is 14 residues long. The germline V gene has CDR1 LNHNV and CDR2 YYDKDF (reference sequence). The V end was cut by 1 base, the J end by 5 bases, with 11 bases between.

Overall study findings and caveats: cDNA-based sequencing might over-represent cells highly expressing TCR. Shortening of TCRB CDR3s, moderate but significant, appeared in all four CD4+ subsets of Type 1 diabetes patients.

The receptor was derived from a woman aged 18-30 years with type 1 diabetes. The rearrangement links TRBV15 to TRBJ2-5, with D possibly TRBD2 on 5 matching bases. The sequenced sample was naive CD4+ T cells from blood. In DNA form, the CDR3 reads TGTGCCACCAGCAGAGGACGGGAAAGGGAGACCCAGTACTTC. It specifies CATSRGRERETQYF. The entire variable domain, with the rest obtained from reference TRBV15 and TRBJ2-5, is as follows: DAMVIQNPRYQVTQFGKPVTLSCSQTLNHNVMYWYQQKSSQAPKLLFHYYDKDFNNEADTPDNFQSRRPNTSFCFLDIRSPGLGDTAMYLCATSRGRERETQYFGPGTRLLVL.